The rows below give T cell receptor beta chains drawn from one sample of a study of cytomegalovirus exposure and HLA in healthy donors. Profiled with immunoSEQ multiplex PCR; TCRdb holds only in-frame clones, not every one. The sample holds about 98,000 clones, over 65% seen once. Sequencing used PBMCs. All receptors come from a male donor in good health and CMV-seronegative. CDR3s include the opening cysteine and the closing phenylalanine or tryptophan. Fields, in order: clone size, V gene, D gene, J gene, CDR3 DNA, CDR3 protein. D genes are given only for firm matches. Clone size appears in some rows only: once, few, many, or a class for an expanded clone.

>.|TRBV29-1|.|TRBJ2-1
TGCAGCGTCAGCCGGGACACCCCCTACAATGAGCAGTTCTTC
CSVSRDTPYNEQFF
>.|TRBV14|TRBD1|TRBJ1-1
TGTGCTAGCAGCCCCGACAGGGGAGGCATGAACACTGAAGCTTTCTTT
CASSPDRGGMNTEAFF
>.|TRBV2|.|TRBJ2-7
TGTGCCAGCAGTGATTCAGGCCACTACGAGCAGTACTTC
CASSDSGHYEQYF
>few|TRBV19|.|TRBJ2-7
TGTGCCAGTAGTCCTGCGGGACGGAGCTCCTACGAGCAGTACTTC
CASSPAGRSSYEQYF
>.|TRBV5-6|.|TRBJ1-5
TGTGCCAGCAGCTTGGCACAGACTAGCAATCAGCCCCAGCATTTT
CASSLAQTSNQPQHF
>.|TRBV15|TRBD2|TRBJ2-7
TGTGCCACCAGACCTAGCGGGAGGTACGAGCAGTACTTC
CATRPSGRYEQYF
>.|TRBV6-5|.|TRBJ2-7
TGTGCCAGCAGTTACTCGAAGAGGGATGCCACCTACGAGCAGTACTTC
CASSYSKRDATYEQYF
>.|TRBV7-2|.|TRBJ2-1
TGTGCCAGCAGCTTGCGAACAGGGAGAGTCAATAGTGAGCAGTTCTTC
CASSLRTGRVNSEQFF
>.|TRBV5-1|.|TRBJ1-6
TGCGCCAGCAGCCCCACTTCACTGGGGGCAAATTCACCCCTCCACTTT
CASSPTSLGANSPLHF
>.|TRBV19|.|TRBJ1-5
TGTGCCAGTAGTCCCGGACAGTATAGCAATCAGCCCCAGCATTTT
CASSPGQYSNQPQHF
>.|TRBV6-4|.|TRBJ2-5
TGTGCCAGCAGCCCGGACAGCAAGGAGACCCAGTACTTC
CASSPDSKETQYF
>.|TRBV9|TRBD1|TRBJ2-7
TGTGCCAGCAGCGCAGGACAGGGAGTCGTCTACGAGCAGTACTTC
CASSAGQGVVYEQYF
>.|TRBV28|.|TRBJ2-6
TGTGCCAGCAGTTTCGGAGAACCTGGGGCCAACGTCCTGACTTTC
CASSFGEPGANVLTF
>.|TRBV2|TRBD1|TRBJ1-4
TGTGCCAGCAGTCGACAGGGGACTTGGGAAAAACTGTTTTTT
CASSRQGTWEKLFF
>.|TRBV27|TRBD2|TRBJ2-1
TGTGCCAGCAGTCCCCGGCTAGCGGGAGAGATTTCAATAAAGAATGAGCAGTTCTTC
CASSPRLAGEISIKNEQFF
>.|TRBV15|TRBD2|TRBJ2-7
TGTGCCACCAGCCTAGGGACTAGCGGGAGGGCCCGGGACGAGCAGTACTTC
CATSLGTSGRARDEQYF
>.|TRBV5-1|.|TRBJ2-5
TGCGCCAGCAGCTTACAGGGGACTCAAGAGACCCAGTACTTC
CASSLQGTQETQYF
>.|TRBV27|TRBD1|TRBJ2-7
TGTGCCAGCAGTCTACGGACAGGAACCTCCTACGAGCAGTACTTC
CASSLRTGTSYEQYF
>few|TRBV7-2|TRBD1|TRBJ2-2
TGTGCCAGCAGCTTAGAACAGGGGGACACCGGGGAGCTGTTTTTT
CASSLEQGDTGELFF
>.|TRBV6-5|.|TRBJ1-4
TGTGCCAGCAGTTCCCCCGGGACAAATAATGAAAAACTGTTTTTT
CASSSPGTNNEKLFF
>few|TRBV5-1|.|TRBJ1-4
TGCGCCAGCAGTCCCGCTAGTGGTGCAACTAATGAAAAACTGTTTTTT
CASSPASGATNEKLFF
>.|TRBV7-2|.|TRBJ2-3
TGTGCCAGCAGTCATAGAGCAGCGGAGATTAGCACAGATACGCAGTATTTT
CASSHRAAEISTDTQYF
>.|TRBV13|TRBD2|TRBJ2-2
TGTGCCAGCAGTCAGGGACTAGCGGCGGGTTCGGGGGAGCTGTTTTTT
CASSQGLAAGSGELFF
>.|TRBV6-1|.|TRBJ1-5
TGTGCCAGCAGTGAATTAGGGGATCAGCCCCAGCATTTT
CASSELGDQPQHF
>.|TRBV4-1|.|TRBJ2-1
TGCGCCAGCAGCCAAGGGGGCACAGGGTTCTTTTTGGTGGAGAACGATGGTTATTTCTTC
CASSQGGTGFFLVENDGYFF
>.|TRBV10-3|.|TRBJ1-2
TGTGCCACCGATGAACAGGGAATAGGCGGCTACACCTTC
CATDEQGIGGYTF
>.|TRBV29-1|TRBD1|TRBJ1-1
TGCAGCGTCATTCCGCAGGGGGCGGACACTGAAGCTTTCTTT
CSVIPQGADTEAFF
>once|TRBV7-2|.|TRBJ2-2
TGTGCCAGCACTACCAGCGGGTCATACACCGGGGAGCTGTTTTTT
CASTTSGSYTGELFF
>few|TRBV30|.|TRBJ1-3
TGTGCCTGGAGTGTAGCGTCTCATGGGTCTGGAAACACCATATATTTT
CAWSVASHGSGNTIYF
>.|TRBV28|.|TRBJ2-7
TGTGCCAGCAGTTTTTCAACCCTAGCGCGCTACGAGCAGTACTTC
CASSFSTLARYEQYF
>.|TRBV9|.|TRBJ2-2
TGTGCCAGCAGGAAGGGAGGGAACACCGGGGAGCTGTTTTTT
CASRKGGNTGELFF
>.|TRBV15|.|TRBJ2-5
TGTGCCACCAGCAGAGTTTACGGGAGAGGGGAGACCCAGTACTTC
CATSRVYGRGETQYF
>.|TRBV6-1|.|TRBJ2-3
TGTGCCAGCAGTGGGAGGACAGCCACCTTTTTCACAGATACGCAGTATTTT
CASSGRTATFFTDTQYF
>.|TRBV6-5|.|TRBJ2-1
TGTGCCAGCAGTTCCGCCAGGGAGCAGTTCTTC
CASSSAREQFF
>.|TRBV27|TRBD1|TRBJ1-1
TGTGCCAGCAGCCTAGGACAGGGGGGTGAAGCTTTCTTT
CASSLGQGGEAFF
>.|TRBV7-9|.|TRBJ2-7
TGTGCCAGCAGCTTAGGCCTAGCTGAAAGCGAGCAGTACTTC
CASSLGLAESEQYF
>.|TRBV7-2|.|TRBJ1-1
TGTGCCAGCAGCTTAGTTGTGGGGAGCGGGACTGAAGCTTTCTTT
CASSLVVGSGTEAFF
>.|TRBV5-1|TRBD2|TRBJ2-3
TGCGCCAGCAGCTTGGTAACTAGCGGGACAACAGATACGCAGTATTTT
CASSLVTSGTTDTQYF
>.|TRBV9|TRBD2|TRBJ2-7
TGTGCCAGCAGCGTAGGGACTAGCGGGAACTACGAGCAGTACTTC
CASSVGTSGNYEQYF
>few|TRBV11-2|.|TRBJ2-7
TGTGCCAGCAGCTACGGGTCTCCCTACGAGCAGTACTTC
CASSYGSPYEQYF
>.|TRBV30|.|TRBJ1-2
TGTGCCTGGAGCCGGGAGGGGTACTATGGCTACACCTTC
CAWSREGYYGYTF
>.|TRBV7-3|.|TRBJ2-7
TGTGCCAGCAGCTTGTCCGGGGGCTCCTACGAGCAGTACTTC
CASSLSGGSYEQYF
>.|TRBV2|TRBD1|TRBJ2-5
TGTGCCAGCAGTGAAGTTAGACGGACAGGGGGTTTCCAAGAGACCCAGTACTTC
CASSEVRRTGGFQETQYF